This T cell receptor (beta chain) was recorded in a study of shared clonotypes between healthy human individuals. Study-level background: Donor ages ranged 18 to 49 years: a couple of women, a few men. A donor's plate count was three for CD4 naive and three for CD4 memory; CD8 naive had two and CD8 memory one. The study, taken as a whole, reports: Investigators collected only blood, and repertoires in tissues likely differ. Non-shared clonotypes had lower generation probabilities than clonotypes shared by all four sorted-subset donors.

Regarding this clone: Its cognate antigen is unknown.

Using immunoSEQ multiplex PCR, the repertoire was profiled, and TCRdb retains in-frame clones only, with some absent. The repertoire holds fewer than 2.5 million clones, with roughly 93% as singletons. The receptor's source is a man aged 18 to 29 in good health. Some clones in this sample may be carry-over from other donors' samples. The material sequenced was naive CD4+ T cells from PBMCs. Subset described: CD45RA+ positively selected.

CDR3 DNA: TGTGCCACCAGCAGTAGCAGGGTCTACAATGAGCAGTTCTTC. This codes for CATSSSRVYNEQFF. This rearrangement joins TRBV15 to TRBJ2-1; a possible D gene is TRBD1 (5 bases). The germline CDR1 and CDR2 sequences are LNHNV and YYDKDF (reference sequence). The CDR3 is made up of 14 amino acids. V was clipped by 3 bases and J by 3 bases, with 9 bases between them.